This T cell receptor (beta chain) was retrieved from a study of sequential checkpoint blockade in melanoma. Repertoires were generated with immunoSEQ multiplex PCR, while TCRdb's copy carries only in-frame clones and drops some. The sample carries around 11,000 clones, around two thirds recorded once. Germline values: CDR1 SGHRS, CDR2 YFSETQ. This CDR3 spans 16 amino acids. Trimming at V came to 0 bases and at J to 3 bases, leaving 8 bases not matched to a gene. Treatment denoted: randomized to nivolumab then ipilimumab (arm A) or the reverse (arm B). Live CD3+CD8+ CD19− CD56− cells were sorted from PBMCs.

The source of this sequence is a human donor with melanoma. The input for sequencing was CD8+ T cells sorted from blood (inferred from file names), taken from a patient given nivolumab and ipilimumab in sequence. V and J are TRBV5-1 and TRBJ1-2; 7 nucleotides align to TRBD1. CDR3 coding DNA: TGCGCCAGCAGCTTGGCTTGGACAGGCGACGACTATGGCTACACCTTC. It specifies CASSLAWTGDDYGYTF. The full variable domain, rest sourced from reference TRBV5-1 and TRBJ1-2, is KAGVTQTPRYLIKTRGQQVTLSCSPISGHRSVSWYQQTPGQGLQFLFEYFSETQRNKGNFPGRFSGRQFSNSRSEMNVSTLELGDSALYLCASSLAWTGDDYGYTFGSGTRLTVV.